A selection of T cell receptor beta chains follows, all from one sample in a study of cytomegalovirus exposure and HLA in healthy donors. TCRdb keeps only in-frame clones here, not all; method: immunoSEQ multiplex PCR. The data show roughly 180,000 clones, approximately 80% seen once. Sequencing was performed on PBMCs. The receptors were sampled from a young man in good health and CMV-seronegative. Each CDR3 is given with its conserved first and last residue.

>TRBV4-1|15
CASSQGPGETYEQYF
>TRBV13|18
CASSSLGSGGAGANVLTF
>TRBV7-9|13
CASSSTGVTEAFF
>TRBV6-5|15
CASRKDRGNSYEQYF
>TRBV7-2|14
CASSSGLARGEQFF
>TRBV5-8|15
CASSSGTGWTGELFF
>TRBV6-5|15
CASSYSGTGHNEQFF
>TRBV9|18
CASSGDTGLWGITDTQYF
>TRBV28|15
CASSLPGQGDQPQHF
>TRBV7-2|19
CASSLAGTSGLTSTETQYF
>TRBV19|13
CASSADGSHEQYF
>TRBV5-6|15
CASSLTRDSGTEAFF
>TRBV25-1|14
CASSEAGGGETQYF
>TRBV30|18
CAWSVIGQRATNTGELFF
>TRBV2|15
CASSGTSGVGYEQYF
>TRBV4-2|19
CASSQDVGAGGSSYNEQFF
>TRBV29-1|12
CSVKRELNEQFF
>TRBV2|12
CASSAGGVEAFF
>TRBV5-1|14
CASSLGGQGSGYTF
>TRBV11-2|15
CASSLVGAIQETQYF
>TRBV6-5|13
CASSYTGSGGYTF
>TRBV4-3|14
CASSQDYQGNGYTF
>TRBV10-1|16
CASSEGQRISGNTIYF
>TRBV7-2|18
CASSSFSGTGVLNTEAFF
>TRBV7-9|15
CASSLPGTDTYEQYF
>TRBV28|16
CASSLRRAWGYNEQFF
>TRBV2|15
CASSDAGISNQPQHF
>TRBV5-3|14
CARSLAAGWYEQYF
>TRBV6-6|16
CASVTKAGGLQETQYF
>TRBV5-6|17
CASSLGLAGAVTGELFF
>TRBV5-1|14
CASSRSSGELETYF
>TRBV6-1|15
CASLLGQGPYNEQLF
>TRBV4-3|17
CASSQDPGLGSYNEQFF
>TRBV4-1|17
CASSPYRLAGTSYEQYF
>TRBV5-1|17
CASSPWRTSGNTDTQYF
>TRBV7-2|14
CASRRDGNNQPQHF
>TRBV10-1|12
CASSEGGETQYF
>TRBV25-1|15
CASSEYHSGANVLTF
>TRBV7-8|19
CASSLGTPQGVALNTEAFF
>TRBV10-3|12
CAISLEGYTQYF
>TRBV5-8|15
CASPRLAGGPSEQFF
>TRBV7-2|14
CASSRRTPTEKLFF
>TRBV9|17
CASSHGLAGGVQETQYF
>TRBV11-1|15
CASSQTLGGGTEAFF
>TRBV5-1|17
CASSSGGESSYNSPLHF
>TRBV30|14
CAWSYDGWEGEQYF
>TRBV19|15
CASSVTSGNSYEQYF
>TRBV7-2|14
CASSLGTGAGELFF
>TRBV7-2|15
CASSLDRQANTEAFF
>TRBV6-5|15
CASRRQGASNEKLFF
>TRBV7-9|15
CASSLLATNTGELFF
>TRBV7-9|15
CASSLQAGLTYEQYF